This T cell receptor beta chain was identified in a study of patients and donors after allogeneic stem cell transplantation. CDR3 length: 13 residues. V was trimmed by 5 bases and J by 2 bases, leaving 9 bases between them. Germline-derived CDR1 and CDR2 are SEHNR and FQNEAQ (reference sequence). Using its own MiXCR run on the RT-PCR reads, TCRdb lists one record per CDR3 protein. The data hold 90,000 to 130,000 distinct CDR3 sequences, with approximately 40% observed a single time. There are many counts of this clonotype. The clonotype was recovered from a human donor who was either an allogeneic HSCT recipient or a stem cell or donor lymphocyte infusion donor (not recorded which). It is not recorded whose cells these are; they may come from a transplant donor. The sample consisted of blood, either unsorted or a sorted T cell fraction (not recorded which). The chain carries TRBV7-9 and TRBJ1-1; D uncertain. This CDR3 is CASSGRRNTEAFF. The CDR3, as DNA: TGTGCCAGCAGCGGCCGCAGAAACACTGAAGCTTTCTTT.